These T cell receptor beta chains were read from a single sample in a study of OX40 agonist ivuxolimab in advanced cancers. Here immunoSEQ multiplex PCR was the method, and the copy in TCRdb shows in-frame clones only, minus some. The data contain some 90,000 clones, around 90% of them singletons. The sample in question was CD4+ or CD8+ T cells sorted from blood, obtained in a trial of the OX40 agonist ivuxolimab. The source is an adult with an advanced solid tumor such as melanoma, head and neck, liver or kidney cancer. Both conserved end residues are part of each CDR3. The D gene is left open where the match is weak. Not every row has a clone size; where given, it reads once, few, many or a size class.

CDR3 protein	CDR3 DNA	D gene	V gene	J gene	clone size
CASQGVTGSYEQYF	TGTGCCAGCCAAGGAGTCACAGGGAGCTACGAGCAGTACTTC	.	TRBV6-5	TRBJ2-7	once
CASSRPTLNEQFF	TGTGCCAGCTCCCGACCGACTCTCAATGAGCAGTTCTTC	.	TRBV18	TRBJ2-1	.
CSVPEAGGDYGYTF	TGCAGCGTCCCCGAGGCAGGGGGGGACTATGGCTACACCTTC	TRBD1	TRBV29-1	TRBJ1-2	.
CASSFDRDTEAFF	TGTGCCAGCAGCTTCGACAGGGACACTGAAGCTTTCTTT	TRBD1	TRBV11-3	TRBJ1-1	few
CASSAGLAGQNEQFF	TGTGCCAGCAGCGCCGGGCTAGCGGGACAGAATGAGCAGTTCTTC	TRBD2	TRBV7-3	TRBJ2-1	.
CASKTTYNEQFF	TGTGCCAGCAAGACAACCTACAATGAGCAGTTCTTC	.	TRBV6-6	TRBJ2-1	.
CASSGWHHSYNEQFF	TGTGCCAGTTCGGGCTGGCACCACTCCTACAATGAGCAGTTCTTC	.	TRBV7-8	TRBJ2-1	.
CASSLGPAGTYEQYF	TGTGCCAGCAGCTTAGGGCCAGCGGGGACCTACGAGCAGTACTTC	TRBD2	TRBV7-9	TRBJ2-7	once
CASSDKTGGNQPQHF	TGTGCCAGCAGTGATAAGACAGGGGGGAATCAGCCCCAGCATTTT	TRBD1	TRBV2	TRBJ1-5	.
CASSPVGSYGYTF	TGTGCCAGCAGCCCGGTCGGTTCCTATGGCTACACCTTC	.	TRBV11-2	TRBJ1-2	.
CASSSSTSMKTQYF	TGTGCCAGCAGCTCCTCGACTAGTATGAAGACCCAGTACTTC	.	TRBV7-9	TRBJ2-5	.
CASSLVAESGELFF	TGTGCCAGCAGTTTGGTGGCAGAGTCCGGGGAGCTGTTTTTT	.	TRBV28	TRBJ2-2	.
CASGRTGGDEKLFF	TGTGCCAGCGGAAGGACAGGGGGTGATGAAAAACTGTTTTTT	TRBD1	TRBV7-9	TRBJ1-4	.
CASSLDRGNEQFF	TGTGCCAGTAGTCTTGACAGGGGCAATGAGCAGTTCTTC	TRBD1	TRBV19	TRBJ2-1	once
CASRVVGTGFLSAFF	TGTGCCAGCAGGGTAGTCGGGACAGGGTTTTTATCAGCTTTCTTT	TRBD1	TRBV7-9	TRBJ1-1	.
CAWSVNVPGTQYF	TGTGCCTGGAGTGTAAACGTCCCAGGGACGCAGTATTTT	.	TRBV30	TRBJ2-3	.
CASSLGLHTDTQYF	TGCGCCAGCAGCTTGGGTTTGCACACAGATACGCAGTATTTT	.	TRBV5-1	TRBJ2-3	.
CASSEAAAWGTQYF	TGTGCCAGCAGTGAAGCGGCCGCTTGGGGGACCCAGTACTTC	.	TRBV2	TRBJ2-5	.
CAWSDGLTYEQYF	TGTGCCTGGAGTGACGGGCTTACTTACGAGCAGTACTTC	.	TRBV30	TRBJ2-7	.
CASSLASSAGAEETQYF	TGTGCCAGCAGCTTAGCCTCCTCAGCAGGGGCGGAGGAGACCCAGTACTTC	.	TRBV7-6	TRBJ2-5	.
CASSPPGTGGGYTF	TGTGCCAGCTCACCGCCGGGAACAGGAGGGGGCTACACCTTC	.	TRBV18	TRBJ1-2	.
CASSQAGPYLETQYF	TGTGCCAGCAGCCAGGCGGGGCCCTATTTAGAGACCCAGTACTTC	.	TRBV7-2	TRBJ2-5	.
CASSLSGQGSVQPQHF	TGTGCCAGCAGTTTATCCGGACAGGGGAGTGTTCAGCCCCAGCATTTT	TRBD1	TRBV28	TRBJ1-5	.
CASRTGFYSNQPQHF	TGTGCCAGCAGGACAGGGTTTTATAGCAATCAGCCCCAGCATTTT	TRBD1	TRBV28	TRBJ1-5	.
CASSQVLRGNTGELFF	TGCGCCAGCAGCCAAGTTCTCCGCGGGAACACCGGGGAGCTGTTTTTT	.	TRBV4-1	TRBJ2-2	.
CASSELLLESYEQYF	TGTGCCAGCAGTGAACTGCTGCTAGAGTCCTACGAGCAGTACTTC	.	TRBV2	TRBJ2-7	once
CASSLTSGRNNEQFF	TGTGCCAGCAGCTTAACTAGCGGGCGAAACAATGAGCAGTTCTTC	TRBD2	TRBV7-2	TRBJ2-1	.
CAWSGTGADSGANVLTF	TGTGCCTGGAGTGGGACAGGGGCCGACTCTGGGGCCAACGTCCTGACTTTC	TRBD1	TRBV30	TRBJ2-6	.
CASKGVNEQFF	TGTGCCAGCAAGGGGGTCAATGAGCAGTTCTTC	.	TRBV4-2	TRBJ2-1	.
CASSPNGGDTQYF	TGTGCCAGCTCACCCAACGGGGGGGATACGCAGTATTTT	TRBD2	TRBV18	TRBJ2-3	.